The sample holds one count of the clone carrying this T cell receptor beta chain. The data derive from a study of cytomegalovirus exposure and HLA in healthy donors. The PCR employed 60 Vbeta primers together with 13 Jbeta primers. Repertoires were generated with immunoSEQ multiplex PCR, while TCRdb's copy carries only in-frame clones and drops some. The sample contains roughly 82,000 clones, around 70% of which appear only once. The material sequenced was PBMCs. The sequence was collected from a woman between 40 and 50 years old in good health and CMV-seropositive.

The CDR3 sequence is CASSLWVSGTEAFF. The CDR3 DNA reads as TGTGCCAGTAGTTTGTGGGTTTCAGGCACTGAAGCTTTCTTT. The genes are TRBV19 and TRBJ1-1; D is unclear. CDR3 size: 14 residues. V was cut by 5 bases and J by 4 bases, with 14 bases left in between. Germline CDR1 LNHDA, CDR2 SQIVND (reference sequence).